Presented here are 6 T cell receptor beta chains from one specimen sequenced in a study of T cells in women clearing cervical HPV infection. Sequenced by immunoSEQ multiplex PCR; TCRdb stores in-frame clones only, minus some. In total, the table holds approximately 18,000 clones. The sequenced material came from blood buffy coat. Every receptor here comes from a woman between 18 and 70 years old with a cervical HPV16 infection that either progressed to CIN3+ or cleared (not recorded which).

The sequenced part of the CDR3 DNA is TGTGCCAGCAGTGTCCAGGGGGCGTATCAGCCC. This sequence encodes CASSVQGAYQP. The full CDR3 sequence reads CASSVQGAYQPQHF. The rearrangement joins TRBV28 to TRBJ1-5, with 8 bases fitting TRBD1. The sequenced fragment ends 3 residues before the CDR3 boundary, so the rest is inferred from the germline J gene. This CDR3 region has 14 residues. V lost 5 bases to trimming and J lost 5 bases; unmatched junction nucleotides: 5. Looked up from germline, CDR1 is MDHEN and CDR2 is SYDVKM. The entire variable domain, with the rest obtained from reference TRBV28 and TRBJ1-5, is as follows: DVKVTQSSRYLVKRTGEKVFLECVQDMDHENMFWYRQDPGLGLRLIYFSYDVKMKEKGDIPEGYSVSREKKERFSLILESASTNQTSMYLCASSVQGAYQPQHFGDGTRLSIL.

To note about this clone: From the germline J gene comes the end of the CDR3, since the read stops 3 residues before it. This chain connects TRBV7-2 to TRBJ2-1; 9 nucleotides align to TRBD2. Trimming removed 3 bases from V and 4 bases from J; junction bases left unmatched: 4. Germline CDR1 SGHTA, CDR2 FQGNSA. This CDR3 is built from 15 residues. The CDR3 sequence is CASSFQTSGYNEQFF. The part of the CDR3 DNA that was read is TGTGCCAGCAGCTTCCAGACTAGCGGTTACAATGAG.

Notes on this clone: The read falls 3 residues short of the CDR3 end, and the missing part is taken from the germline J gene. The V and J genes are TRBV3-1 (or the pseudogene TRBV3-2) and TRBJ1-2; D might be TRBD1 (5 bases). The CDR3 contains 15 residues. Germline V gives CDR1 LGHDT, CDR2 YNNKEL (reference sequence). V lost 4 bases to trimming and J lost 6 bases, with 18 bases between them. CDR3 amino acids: CASSLRIRAGDGYTF. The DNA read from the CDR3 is TGTGCCAGCAGCCTTAGAATTCGAGCGGGGGATGGC.

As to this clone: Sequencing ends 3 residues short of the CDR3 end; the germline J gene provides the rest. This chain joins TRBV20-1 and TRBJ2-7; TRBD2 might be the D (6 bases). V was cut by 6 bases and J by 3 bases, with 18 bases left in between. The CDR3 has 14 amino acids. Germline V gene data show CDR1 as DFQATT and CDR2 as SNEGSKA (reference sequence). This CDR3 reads CSATLADTVYEQYF. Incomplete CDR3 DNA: TGCAGTGCCACCTTAGCGGATACAGTCTACGAG.

CDR3 loop: CASSTGGFGNSPLHF. CDR3 bases read: TGTGCCAGCAGCACAGGGGGATTCGGCAATTCACCC. The rearrangement links TRBV7-8 to TRBJ1-6; 8 bases map to TRBD1. The read falls 3 residues short of the CDR3 end, and the missing part is taken from the germline J gene. The CDR3 spans 15 residues. Germline lookup yields CDR1 SGHVS and CDR2 FQNEAQ. V dropped 5 bases and J dropped 7; count of bases not matched to a gene: 7. Based on the CDR3 plus reference TRBV7-8 and TRBJ1-6, the full variable domain is GAGVSQSPRYKVAKRGQDVALRCDPISGHVSLFWYQQALGQGPEFLTYFQNEAQLDKSGLPSDRFFAERPEGSVSTLKIQRTQQEDSAVYLCASSTGGFGNSPLHFGNGTRLTVT.

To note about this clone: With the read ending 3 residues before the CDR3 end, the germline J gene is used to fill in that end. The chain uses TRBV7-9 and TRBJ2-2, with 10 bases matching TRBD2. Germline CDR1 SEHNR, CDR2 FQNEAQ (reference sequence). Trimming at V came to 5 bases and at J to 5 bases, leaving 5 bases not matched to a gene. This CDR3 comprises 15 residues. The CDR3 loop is CASSRYSGRTGELFF. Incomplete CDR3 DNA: TGTGCCAGCAGCCGATATAGCGGGAGGACCGGGGAG.